This TCR beta chain was sequenced during a study of blood T cell repertoires in COVID-19 (dated by TCRdb to about 2020). With regard to the full study: Samples from collaborators originated in the United States, Italy and Spain and spanned both the acute and convalescent phases of COVID-19. The material from the prospective study consisted of cDNA or gDNA derived from T cells, B-cell-depleted T cells, or PBMCs. Subjects who had been exposed to COVID-19, were actively infected with it, or had recovered from it provided the deeply sampled blood TCRbeta repertoires that made up the dataset. The repertoires were made available in a free public database intended to serve as a resource for research on the immune response to SARS-CoV-2. The samples were drawn from two sources: the first 160 participants of the ongoing ImmuneRACE study, and 1,254 subjects contributed by 6 global collaborators. A de-identified subject ID, COVID-19 status, age in years and sex were almost always included in the sample metadata. HLA class I and class II types, where available, came from metadata supplied by the sample provider rather than from assay-based typing.

This clone was seen just once. Its specific antigen is unknown. No much larger clone is present one base from it, and per-base qualities are unavailable. Here is what the overall study found, with its caveats: Clinical and demographic metadata were provided uncurated, with the amount varying by source and participant.

Whole blood was collected in K2EDTA tubes by collaborating institutions according to the institutions' own protocols. For TCRbeta analysis, collaborator samples were shipped as frozen whole blood, as isolated PBMCs, or as DNA extracted from either sample type. Its CDR3 holds 15 amino acids, cysteine through phenylalanine. Of the read, only the CDR3 DNA is kept; its 45 bases are in frame from base 1. V and J are trimmed by 6 bases and 4 bases, and the gene matches miss 11 bases of the junction. CDR1 MNHEY and CDR2 SVGAGI are derived from the germline V gene. TCRbeta CDR3 regions were amplified from genomic DNA using the immunoSEQ Assay, a bias-controlled multiplex PCR. As for the authors' bioinformatics: The number of nucleated cells in each sample was estimated by amplification of reference gene primers within the assay. To quantify the absolute abundance of each unique TCRbeta CDR3 rearrangement, sequence reads were collapsed and filtered. Productive Simpson clonality was computed per sample as the square root of Simpson's diversity index over productive rearrangements. Drawn from immuneACCESS, this table holds only the in-frame rearrangements with V and J called that TCRdb kept. Clones are partly lost; checked studies trace under half to an unresolved V gene and leave the rest unexplained. The V and J calls and the clone size are those of that table, but D and trimming were determined from the DNA. The sample table contains some 700,000 clones; only one count was recorded for 85% to 90% of them. The top ten hold 0.2% to 0.3% of the sample.

Recombination joined TRBV6-5 with TRBJ2-7; TRBD1 fits 8 bases in the junction. This receptor was identified in a woman between 18 and 29 years old with acute or convalescent COVID-19. The specimen sequenced was peripheral blood. The DNA is as follows: TGTGCCAGCAGGCCCGGACAGGGTTCAGCATACGAGCAGTACTTC. Its translation is CASRPGQGSAYEQYF.